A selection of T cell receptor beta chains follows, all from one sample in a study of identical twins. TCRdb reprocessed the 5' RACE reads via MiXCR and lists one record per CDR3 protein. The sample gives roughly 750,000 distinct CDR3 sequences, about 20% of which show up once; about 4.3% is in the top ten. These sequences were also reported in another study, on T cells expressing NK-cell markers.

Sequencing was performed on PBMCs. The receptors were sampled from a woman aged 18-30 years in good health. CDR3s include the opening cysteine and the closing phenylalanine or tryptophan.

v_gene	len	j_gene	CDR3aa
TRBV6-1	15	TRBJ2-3	CASSFDEGATDTQYF
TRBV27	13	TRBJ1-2	CASSPRGGYGYTF
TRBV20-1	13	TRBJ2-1	CSARESARNEQFF
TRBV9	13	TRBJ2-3	CASGVDNTDTQYF
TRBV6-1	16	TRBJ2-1	CASSQGSLEGWNEQFF
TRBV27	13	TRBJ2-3	CASKLSGTDTQYF
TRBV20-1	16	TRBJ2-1	CSASQARLFSYNEQFF
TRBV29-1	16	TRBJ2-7	CSVEDPRLAGGYEQYF
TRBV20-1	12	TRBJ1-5	CSASTGPQPQHF
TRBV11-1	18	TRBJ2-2	CASSLTSGSGFNTGELFF
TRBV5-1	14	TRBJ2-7	CASSFGLEIYEQYF
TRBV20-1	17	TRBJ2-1	CSARDLGAGHLPFEQFF
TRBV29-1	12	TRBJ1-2	CSVEWQSDGYTF
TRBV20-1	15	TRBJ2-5	CSAAGGNSGEETQYF
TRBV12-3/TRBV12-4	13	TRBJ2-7	CASSLGPRNEQYF
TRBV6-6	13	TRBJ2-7	CASRGGGVYEQYF
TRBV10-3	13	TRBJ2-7	CATARDSTYEQYF
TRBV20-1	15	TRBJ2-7	CSATPLTSGTYEQYF
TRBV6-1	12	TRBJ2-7	CASIPGTHEQYF
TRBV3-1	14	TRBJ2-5	CASSQPDRTETQYF
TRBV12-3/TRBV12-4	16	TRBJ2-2	CASSLRRASGTGELFF
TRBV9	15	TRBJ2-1	CASSVGGTINNEQFF
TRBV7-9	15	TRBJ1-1	CASSPHRTGITEAFF
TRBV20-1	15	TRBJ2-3	CSARGARGSTDTQYF
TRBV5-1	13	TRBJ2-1	CASSLAPRGEQFF
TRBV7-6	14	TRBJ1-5	CASSLAGGDQPQHF
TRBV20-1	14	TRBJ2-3	CSASRDRLTDTQYF
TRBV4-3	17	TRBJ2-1	CASSQDRGAGVYNEQFF
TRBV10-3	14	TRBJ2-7	CAIKFSDSYYEQYF
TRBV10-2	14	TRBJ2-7	CASRDPGFSYEQYF
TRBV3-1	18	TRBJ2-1	CASSQDWRQGVSYNEQFF
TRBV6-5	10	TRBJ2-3	CATMWDTQYF
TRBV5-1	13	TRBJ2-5	CASSSSSGETQYF
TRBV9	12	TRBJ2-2	CASSEKTGELFF
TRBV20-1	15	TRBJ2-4	CSARDYRTGGNIQYF
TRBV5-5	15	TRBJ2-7	CASSLDSTVSYEQYF
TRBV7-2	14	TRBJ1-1	CASSSAGTATEAFF
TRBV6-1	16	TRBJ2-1	CASSQTIAETHNEQFF
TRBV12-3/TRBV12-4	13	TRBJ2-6	CASREDTRNVLTF
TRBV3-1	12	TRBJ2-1	CASSWVYNEQFF
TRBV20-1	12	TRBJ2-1	CSAGREHNEQFF
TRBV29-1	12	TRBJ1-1	CSVLEMNTEAFF
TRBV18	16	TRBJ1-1	CASSPREGMGNTEAFF
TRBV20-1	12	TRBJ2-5	CSAQGRQETQYF
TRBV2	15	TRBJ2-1	CASSRNPGLNNEQFF
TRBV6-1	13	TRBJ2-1	CASRAGGAHEQFF
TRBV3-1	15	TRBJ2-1	CASSLLAGGRDEQFF
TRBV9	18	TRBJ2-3	CASSVGASGRPGTDTQYF
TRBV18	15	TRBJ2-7	CASSPLALNSYEQYF
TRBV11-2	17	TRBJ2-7	CASSLVATAGGPYEQYF
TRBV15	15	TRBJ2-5	CATSRDPGGRETQYF
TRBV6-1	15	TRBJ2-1	CASSELPSSYNEQFF
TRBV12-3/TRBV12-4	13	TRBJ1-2	CASSLNRNYGYTF
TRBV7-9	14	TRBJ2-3	CANPTDAGPDTQYF
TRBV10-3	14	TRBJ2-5	CAISGSGWQETQYF
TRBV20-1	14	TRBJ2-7	CSARVRGPSYEQYF
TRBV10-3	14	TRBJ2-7	CAITASGTSYEQYF